The clone carrying this T cell receptor beta chain was seen more than once but under ten times. This entry belongs to a study of blood T cell repertoires in COVID-19. In the study overall: Italy, Spain and the United States were the sources of the convalescent and acute COVID-19 samples. Sample material is recorded as cDNA or gDNA derived from T cells, B-cell-depleted T cells, or PBMCs.

The length of the CDR3 is 16 residues. Germline V gives CDR1 MGHRA, CDR2 YSYEKL. V shed 0 bases and J shed 4 bases, with 13 bases lying between them. Per the authors' pipeline: The assay estimated nucleated cells by amplifying reference gene primers. Some clones are missing from TCRdb's copy, which holds only in-frame ones; the method was immunoSEQ multiplex PCR. V and J calls and clone size come straight from that table; D and trimming were deduced from the DNA. The table has 150,000 or so clones, over 80% seen once; the top ten hold around 6.1%. The chain links TRBV4-1 to TRBJ1-5; D unresolved. The source material was peripheral blood. This TCR was sampled from an elderly man with acute or convalescent COVID-19. The CDR3, as DNA: TGCGCCAGCAGCCAAGAAGGCACAGCAATTAATCAGCCCCAGCATTTT. Its translation is CASSQEGTAINQPQHF.